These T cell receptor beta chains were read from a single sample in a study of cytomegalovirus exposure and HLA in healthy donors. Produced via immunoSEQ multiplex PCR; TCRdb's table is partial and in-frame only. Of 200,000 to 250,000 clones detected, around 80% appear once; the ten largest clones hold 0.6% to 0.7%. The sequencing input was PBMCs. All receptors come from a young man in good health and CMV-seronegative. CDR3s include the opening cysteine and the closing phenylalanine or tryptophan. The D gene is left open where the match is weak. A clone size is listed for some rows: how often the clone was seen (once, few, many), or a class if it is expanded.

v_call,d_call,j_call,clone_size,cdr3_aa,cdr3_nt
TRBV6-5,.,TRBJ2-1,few,CASTGGAMVANEQFF,TGTGCCAGCACGGGGGGCGCTATGGTGGCGAATGAGCAGTTCTTC
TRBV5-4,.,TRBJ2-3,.,CASSLGLQPSTDTQYF,TGTGCCAGCAGCTTGGGACTTCAACCTAGCACAGATACGCAGTATTTT
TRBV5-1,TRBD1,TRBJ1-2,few,CASSGQISNYGYTF,TGCGCCAGCTCGGGACAGATTTCTAACTATGGCTACACCTTC
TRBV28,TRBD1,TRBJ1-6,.,CASSSPTFRTGFNSPLHF,TGTGCCAGCAGTTCCCCAACCTTCCGGACAGGGTTTAATTCACCCCTCCACTTT
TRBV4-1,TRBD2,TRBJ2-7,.,CASSQVLAGTYEQYF,TGCGCCAGCAGCCAAGTACTAGCGGGGACCTACGAGCAGTACTTC
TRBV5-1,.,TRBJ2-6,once,CASSQGVTGANVLTF,TGCGCCAGCAGCCAAGGGGTAACGGGGGCCAACGTCCTGACTTTC
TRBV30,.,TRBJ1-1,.,CAWSDPGRGTEAFF,TGTGCCTGGAGTGACCCAGGGAGGGGCACTGAAGCTTTCTTT
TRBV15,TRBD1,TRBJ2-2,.,CATSRDRGRTGELFF,TGTGCCACCAGCCGAGACAGGGGGCGAACCGGGGAGCTGTTTTTT
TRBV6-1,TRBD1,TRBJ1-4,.,CASSRTGTGDEKLFF,TGTGCCAGCAGTCGAACCGGGACAGGGGATGAAAAACTGTTTTTT
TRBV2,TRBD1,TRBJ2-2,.,CASRDRDWSTGELFF,TGTGCCAGCAGAGACAGGGATTGGAGCACCGGGGAGCTGTTTTTT
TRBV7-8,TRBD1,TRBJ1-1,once,CASSFANRGREAFF,TGTGCCAGCAGCTTCGCTAACAGGGGGCGAGAAGCTTTCTTT
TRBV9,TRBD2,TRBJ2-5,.,CASSFTTSGLQETQYF,TGTGCCAGCAGCTTTACGACTAGCGGTCTCCAAGAGACCCAGTACTTC
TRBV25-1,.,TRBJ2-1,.,CASLPGGYNEQFF,TGTGCCAGCCTACCCGGGGGTTACAATGAGCAGTTCTTC
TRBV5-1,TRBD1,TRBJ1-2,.,CASSLRDRAGYGYTF,TGCGCCAGCAGCTTGAGAGACAGGGCTGGGTATGGCTACACCTTC
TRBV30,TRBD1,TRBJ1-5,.,CAWSRQGAQPQHF,TGTGCCTGGAGTAGGCAGGGGGCCCAGCCCCAGCATTTT
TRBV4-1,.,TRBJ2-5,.,CASSEVGSVKTQYF,TGCGCCAGCAGCGAAGTTGGTAGCGTAAAGACCCAGTACTTC
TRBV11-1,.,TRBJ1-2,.,CASSLDRFYGYTF,TGTGCCAGCAGCTTAGACAGATTCTATGGCTACACCTTC
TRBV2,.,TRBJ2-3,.,CASRTDLTSTDTQYF,TGTGCCAGCAGGACGGACTTAACTAGCACAGATACGCAGTATTTT
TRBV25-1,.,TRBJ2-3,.,CASSVGSSTQYF,TGTGCCAGCAGTGTTGGCTCTTCTACGCAGTATTTT
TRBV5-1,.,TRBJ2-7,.,CASRQGEGYEQYF,TGCGCCAGCAGACAGGGTGAGGGCTACGAGCAGTACTTC
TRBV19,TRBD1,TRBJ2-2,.,CASTGRQGFRTGELFF,TGTGCCAGTACCGGCCGACAGGGTTTTAGAACCGGGGAGCTGTTTTTT
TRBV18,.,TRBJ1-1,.,CASSPITGLNTEAFF,TGTGCCAGCTCACCAATAACAGGGCTGAACACTGAAGCTTTCTTT
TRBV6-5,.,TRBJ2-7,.,CASSSWSGGISREQYF,TGTGCCAGCAGTTCCTGGTCGGGCGGGATAAGCCGCGAGCAGTACTTC
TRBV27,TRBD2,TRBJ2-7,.,CASSLVLAGSEQYF,TGTGCCAGCAGTTTGGTGCTAGCGGGAAGCGAGCAGTACTTC
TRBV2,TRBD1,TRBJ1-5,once,CASSEDGTAKGQPQHF,TGTGCCAGCAGTGAGGATGGGACAGCTAAGGGGCAGCCCCAGCATTTT
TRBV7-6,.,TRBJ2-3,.,CASSWLSSTDTQYF,TGTGCCAGCAGCTGGCTTTCTAGCACAGATACGCAGTATTTT
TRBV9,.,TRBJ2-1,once,CASSDGSSYNEQFF,TGTGCCAGCAGCGACGGTAGCTCCTACAATGAGCAGTTCTTC
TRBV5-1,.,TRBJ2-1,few,CASSLEFGGGPNEQFF,TGCGCCAGCAGCTTGGAATTTGGTGGAGGACCAAATGAGCAGTTCTTC
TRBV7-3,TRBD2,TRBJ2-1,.,CASSSMGLAGNEQFF,TGTGCCAGCAGCTCGATGGGACTAGCGGGCAATGAGCAGTTCTTC
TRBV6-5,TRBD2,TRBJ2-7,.,CASSYSVAGGVYEQYF,TGTGCCAGCAGTTACTCGGTGGCGGGAGGGGTCTACGAGCAGTACTTC
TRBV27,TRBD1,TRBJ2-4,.,CASSPGTGTGENIQYF,TGTGCCAGCAGTCCGGGTACCGGGACAGGAGAAAACATTCAGTACTTC
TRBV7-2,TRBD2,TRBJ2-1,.,CASSLSTGGGNEQFF,TGTGCCAGCAGCTTATCGACGGGAGGGGGGAATGAGCAGTTCTTC
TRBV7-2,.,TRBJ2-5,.,CASSARQNGMTQYF,TGTGCCAGCAGTGCCCGACAGAATGGAATGACCCAGTACTTC
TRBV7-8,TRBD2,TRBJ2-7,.,CASSSPFLTAGETYEQYF,TGTGCCAGCAGCTCCCCCTTCCTCACCGCGGGAGAGACCTACGAGCAGTACTTC
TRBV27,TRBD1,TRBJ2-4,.,CASSLALGAGGYIQYF,TGTGCCAGCAGTCTTGCCCTTGGGGCAGGGGGCTACATTCAGTACTTC